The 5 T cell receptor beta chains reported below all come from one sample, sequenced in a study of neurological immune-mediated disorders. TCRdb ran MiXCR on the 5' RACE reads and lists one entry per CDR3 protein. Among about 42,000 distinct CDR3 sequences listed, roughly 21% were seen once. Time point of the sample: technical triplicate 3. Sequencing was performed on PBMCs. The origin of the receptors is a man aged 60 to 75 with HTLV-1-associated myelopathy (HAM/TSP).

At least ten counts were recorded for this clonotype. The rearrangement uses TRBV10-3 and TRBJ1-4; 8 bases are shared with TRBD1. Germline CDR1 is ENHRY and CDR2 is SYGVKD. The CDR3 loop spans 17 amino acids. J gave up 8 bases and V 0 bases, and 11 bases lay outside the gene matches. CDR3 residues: CAISESTPGTGGEKLFF. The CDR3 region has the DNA TGTGCCATCAGTGAGTCGACTCCGGGGACAGGTGGAGAAAAACTGTTTTTT.

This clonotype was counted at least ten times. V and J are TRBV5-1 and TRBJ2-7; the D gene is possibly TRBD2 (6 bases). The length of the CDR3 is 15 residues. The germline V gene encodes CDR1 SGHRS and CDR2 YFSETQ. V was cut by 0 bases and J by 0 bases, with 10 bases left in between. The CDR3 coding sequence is TGCGCCAGCAGCTTGGTCGGGGGAAGCTCCTACGAGCAGTACTTC. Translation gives CASSLVGGSSYEQYF.

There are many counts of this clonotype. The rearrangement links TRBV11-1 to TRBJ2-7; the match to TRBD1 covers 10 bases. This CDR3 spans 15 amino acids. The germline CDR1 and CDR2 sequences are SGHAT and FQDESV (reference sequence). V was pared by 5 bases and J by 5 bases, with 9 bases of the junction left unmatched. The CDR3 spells CASSIGRDRGDEQYF. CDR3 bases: TGTGCCAGCAGCATCGGCCGGGACAGGGGCGACGAGCAGTACTTC.

The CDR3 is CATSRIRDTGYTF. CDR3 DNA sequence: TGTGCCACCAGCAGGATCCGGGACACAGGCTACACCTTC. The rearrangement joins TRBV15 to TRBJ1-2; TRBD1 might be the D (6 bases). This CDR3 comprises 13 residues. The V end lost 3 bases, the J end lost 8 bases, and 13 bases lay between the germline ends. Germline V CDR1 and CDR2: LNHNV, YYDKDF (reference sequence).

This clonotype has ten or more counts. The CDR3 region has the DNA TGCGCCAGCAGCCGCCTAGCGGGGGAGAACACCGGGGAGCTGTTTTTT. Residues: CASSRLAGENTGELFF. This rearrangement joins TRBV5-1 to TRBJ2-2; 10 bases align to TRBD2. The CDR3 contains 16 residues. Germline CDR1 is SGHRS and CDR2 is YFSETQ. V dropped 4 bases and J dropped 1; count of bases not matched to a gene: 4.